The entry below describes one T cell receptor (beta chain). Its specificity is not known. The study ran its PCR with 60 Vbeta and 13 Jbeta primers. TCRdb's copy holds only in-frame clones and misses some; the assay was immunoSEQ multiplex PCR. Counted here are under 200,000 clones, 86% occurring once; the ten biggest clones make up roughly 0.34%. The source of the sample is a study of cytomegalovirus exposure and HLA in healthy donors. Unrecorded immune exposure was likely among donors, who were nominally healthy when sampled. General study points: Among immune exposure information, only CMV serostatus was available.

This clonotype was sampled from a woman aged 25-40 years in good health and CMV-seronegative. The sample comprised PBMCs.

The CDR3 DNA reads TGTGCCAGCAGCTGGGACATAGAGGCAGGAGAGCAGTACTTC. Protein product: CASSWDIEAGEQYF. This chain uses TRBV6-6 with TRBJ2-7; D is perhaps TRBD1 (6 bases). V was pared by 6 bases and J by 7 bases, with 19 bases between. The CDR3 is 14 amino acids. Looked up from germline, CDR1 is MNHNY and CDR2 is SVGAGI (reference sequence).